This TCR beta chain is from a study of PD-L1 blockade in urothelial cancer. The time point is: pretreatment peripheral blood. CDR1 is SEHNR, CDR2 FQNEAQ, per germline (reference sequence). This CDR3 has 15 residues. Germline trimming cut 6 bases from V and 4 bases from J; bases unmatched to any gene: 9. This clone was counted only a few times. Assay used: immunoSEQ multiplex PCR; TCRdb lists only in-frame clones, some missing. The sample lists fewer than 75,000 clones; roughly 88% were seen once. This sample comprised PBMCs, obtained around atezolizumab (anti-PD-L1) treatment. The rearrangement joins TRBV7-9 to TRBJ2-1; 7 bases map to TRBD1. The TCR comes from a man aged 65-85 years with urothelial cancer. The CDR3 DNA sequence: TGTGCCAGCAGGGAACAGGGGTTGGGATACAATGAGCAGTTCTTC. This translates into CASREQGLGYNEQFF.